The entry that follows covers one TCR beta chain sequence. As processed by the authors: Amplification from reference gene primers served as the basis for estimated nucleated cell counts. Sequencing used immunoSEQ multiplex PCR; TCRdb keeps in-frame clones, though not all of them. For V, J and clone size, that table is used; D and trimming come from the DNA. The repertoire holds 200,000 to 250,000 clones, with almost 85% as singletons. This sample is part of a study of blood T cell repertoires in COVID-19. Study-level background: COVID-19 samples from acute and convalescent phases originated in the United States, Italy and Spain. PBMCs, B-cell-depleted T cells, or T cells provided the cDNA or gDNA that made up the material.

This receptor was taken from a woman of 80 years or more with acute or convalescent COVID-19. The specimen was peripheral blood.

The CDR3 reads CASSQEAGGPYEQYF. Here the CDR3 DNA reads TGCGCCAGCAGTCAGGAGGCTGGGGGCCCCTACGAGCAGTACTTC. The chain recombines TRBV23-1 with TRBJ2-7, with D perhaps TRBD1 (6 bases). TRBV23-1 is annotated as an ORF whose role is uncertain. CDR3 length: 15 residues. V shed 3 bases and J shed 2 bases, with 14 bases lying between them.